These T cell receptor beta chains were read from a single sample in a study of T cell changes during pregnancy in multiple sclerosis. This table comes from immunoSEQ multiplex PCR, and its TCRdb copy is limited to in-frame clones, with some not included. The sample shows approximately 79,000 clones, just over 90% of them seen only once. The sample in question was peripheral blood, obtained in the second trimester of pregnancy. The receptor source for this set is a female donor in good health, enrolled as a control in a pregnancy study. Both conserved end residues are part of each CDR3. A D gene is named only where the DNA matches it firmly. Size values are once, few and many counts, or a class for expanded clones, and some rows have none.

d_gene	abundance	v_gene	CDR3aa
TRBD1	.	TRBV6-5	CASSWDRGDTEAFF
.	.	TRBV5-4	CASSHLDSGMAQYF
TRBD1	.	TRBV7-2	CASSPYGTELGYTF
TRBD2	.	TRBV19	CASSPPGGRNYEQYF
.	.	TRBV11-2	CASSVLADTQYF
.	.	TRBV20-1	CSARDPRGYTF
TRBD1	.	TRBV9	CASSVSGGHLSGANVLTF
.	.	TRBV28	CASSQTGGKLEAFF
.	.	TRBV5-4	CASSSGVIGTEAFF
.	.	TRBV6-5	CASSLARLPNSPLHF
TRBD1	.	TRBV19	CASSVDRATDTQYF
TRBD1	.	TRBV2	CASSEMGQGAYGYTF
.	.	TRBV5-6	CASSERYNSPLHF
.	.	TRBV6-6	CASSYTGSPSNEKLFF
TRBD2	once	TRBV5-5	CASSLEAGGYNEQFF
TRBD1	once	TRBV30	CAWSEGQGGEKLFF
TRBD1	.	TRBV4-1	CASSRGQGGLKTF
.	.	TRBV27	CASSLSSGALNNEQFF
.	.	TRBV7-8	CASSLTGQTSTDTQYF
TRBD2	.	TRBV4-1	CASSQDSSGGVNNEQFF
TRBD2	.	TRBV5-1	CASSLWGGTGETQYF
.	.	TRBV25-1	CASISTTGYGYTF
TRBD2	.	TRBV10-3	CAISRKPGLDYETQYF
TRBD2	.	TRBV4-2	CASSHLGTRPSYNEQFF
.	.	TRBV7-9	CASSLGGTYQPQHF
TRBD2	.	TRBV15	CATSRTRTSGYNEQFF
.	once	TRBV14	CASSRVNKGVFANYGYTF
.	.	TRBV19	CASSIGGYSNQPQHF
.	.	TRBV11-1	CASSLRSSGSYNEQFF
TRBD1	.	TRBV29-1	CSVGDRGSGYTF
TRBD2	.	TRBV27	CASSLFLRGGDEQFF
.	.	TRBV7-3	CASSSQGVWGNEQFF
.	.	TRBV27	CASSPLTASPAGDNSPLHF
.	.	TRBV19	CASTMARGNTEAFF
.	.	TRBV7-2	CASSLARIQGRAFF
TRBD1	.	TRBV5-1	CASSLTGGSYGYTF
.	.	TRBV7-9	CASSLGGLGGENEKLFF
TRBD2	.	TRBV7-3	CASSFSGGNNEQFF
.	.	TRBV5-1	CASSLTASYEQYF
.	.	TRBV27	CASSLSTSHPGHPQETQYF
TRBD1	.	TRBV15	CATSRDLLDRSGGQPQHF
.	.	TRBV4-1	CASSQEPGHGRETQYF
.	once	TRBV7-9	CASSLIGLEYGYTF
TRBD1	.	TRBV6-1	CASHRQGSGNTIYF